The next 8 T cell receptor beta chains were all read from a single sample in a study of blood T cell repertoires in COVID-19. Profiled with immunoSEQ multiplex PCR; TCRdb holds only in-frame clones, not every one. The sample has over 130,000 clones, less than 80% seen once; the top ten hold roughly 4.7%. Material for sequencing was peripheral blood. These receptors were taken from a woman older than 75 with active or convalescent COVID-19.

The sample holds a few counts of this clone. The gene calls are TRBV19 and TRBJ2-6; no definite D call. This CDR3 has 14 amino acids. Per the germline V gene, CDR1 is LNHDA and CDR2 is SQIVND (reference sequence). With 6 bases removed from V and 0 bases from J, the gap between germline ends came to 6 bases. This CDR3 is CASSDSSGANVLTF. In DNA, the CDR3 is TGTGCCAGTAGCGATAGCTCTGGGGCCAACGTCCTGACTTTC.

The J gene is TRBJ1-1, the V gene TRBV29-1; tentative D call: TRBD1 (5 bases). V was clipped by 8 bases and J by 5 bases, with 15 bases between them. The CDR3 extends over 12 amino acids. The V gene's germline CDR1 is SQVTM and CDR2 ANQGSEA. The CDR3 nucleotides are TGCAGCACGGGGCACACGGGAACTGAAGCTTTCTTT. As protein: CSTGHTGTEAFF. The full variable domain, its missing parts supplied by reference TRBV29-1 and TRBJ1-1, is SAVISQKPSRDICQRGTSLTIQCQVDSQVTMMFWYRQQPGQSLTLIATANQGSEATYESGFVIDKFPISRPNLTFSTLTVSNMSPEDSSIYLCSTGHTGTEAFFGQGTRLTVV.

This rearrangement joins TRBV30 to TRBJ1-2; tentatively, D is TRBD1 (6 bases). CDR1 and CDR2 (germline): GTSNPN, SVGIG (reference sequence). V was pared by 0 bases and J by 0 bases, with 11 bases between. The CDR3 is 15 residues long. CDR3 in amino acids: CAWSVAGVTNYGYTF. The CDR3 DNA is TGTGCCTGGAGTGTAGCAGGGGTTACTAACTATGGCTACACCTTC.

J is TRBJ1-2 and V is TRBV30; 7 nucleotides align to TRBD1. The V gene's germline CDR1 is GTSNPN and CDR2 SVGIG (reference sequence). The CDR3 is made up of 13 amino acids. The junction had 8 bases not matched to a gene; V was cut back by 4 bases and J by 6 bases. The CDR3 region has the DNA TGTGCCTGGACTGGACAGGTCGGAAATGGCTACACCTTC. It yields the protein CAWTGQVGNGYTF. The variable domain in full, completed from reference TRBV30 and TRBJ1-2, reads SQTIHQWPATLVQPVGSPLSLECTVEGTSNPNLYWYRQAAGRGLQLLFYSVGIGQISSEVPQNLSASRPQDRQFILSSKKLLLSDSGFYLCAWTGQVGNGYTFGSGTRLTVV.

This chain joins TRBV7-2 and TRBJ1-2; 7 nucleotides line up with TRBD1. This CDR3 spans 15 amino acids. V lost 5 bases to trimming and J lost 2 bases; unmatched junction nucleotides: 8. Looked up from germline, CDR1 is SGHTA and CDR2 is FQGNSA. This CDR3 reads CASSMIGGANYGYTF. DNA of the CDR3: TGTGCCAGCAGCATGATAGGGGGCGCAAACTATGGCTACACCTTC.

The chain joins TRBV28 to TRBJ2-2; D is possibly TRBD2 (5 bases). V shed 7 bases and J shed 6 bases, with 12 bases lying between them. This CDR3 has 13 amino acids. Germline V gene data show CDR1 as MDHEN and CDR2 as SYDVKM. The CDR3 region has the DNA TGTGCCAGCAAGCTAGCCATCCCCGGGGAGCTGTTTTTT. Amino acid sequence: CASKLAIPGELFF.

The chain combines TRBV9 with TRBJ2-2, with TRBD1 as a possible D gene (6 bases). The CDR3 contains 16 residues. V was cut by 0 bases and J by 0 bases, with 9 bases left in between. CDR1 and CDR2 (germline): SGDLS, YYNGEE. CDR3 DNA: TGTGCCAGCAGCGTAGCTACAGGGCCGAACACCGGGGAGCTGTTTTTT. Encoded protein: CASSVATGPNTGELFF.

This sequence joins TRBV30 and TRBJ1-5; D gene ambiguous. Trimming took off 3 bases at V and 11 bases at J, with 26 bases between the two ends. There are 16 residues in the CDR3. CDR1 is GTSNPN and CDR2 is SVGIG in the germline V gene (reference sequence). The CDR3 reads CAWSPIRTGAGKAQHF. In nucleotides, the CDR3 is TGTGCCTGGAGCCCAATCCGGACCGGAGCGGGGAAAGCCCAGCATTTT.